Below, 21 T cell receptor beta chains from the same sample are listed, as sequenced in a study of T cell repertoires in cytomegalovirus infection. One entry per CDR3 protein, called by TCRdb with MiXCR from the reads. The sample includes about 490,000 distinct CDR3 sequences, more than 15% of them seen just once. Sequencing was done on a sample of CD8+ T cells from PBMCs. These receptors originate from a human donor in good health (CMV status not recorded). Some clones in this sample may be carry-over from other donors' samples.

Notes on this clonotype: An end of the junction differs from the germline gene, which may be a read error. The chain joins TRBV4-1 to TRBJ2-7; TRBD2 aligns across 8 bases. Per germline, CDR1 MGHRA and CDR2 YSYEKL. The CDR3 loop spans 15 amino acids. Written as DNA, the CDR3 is TGCGCCGGCAGCCACGGAGCGGGAGTAGGGTACGAGCAGTACTTC. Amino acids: CAGSHGAGVGYEQYF.

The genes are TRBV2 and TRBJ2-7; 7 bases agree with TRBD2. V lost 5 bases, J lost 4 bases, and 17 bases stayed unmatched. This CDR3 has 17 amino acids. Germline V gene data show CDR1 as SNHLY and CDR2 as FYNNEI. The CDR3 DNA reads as TGTGCCAGCAGTACCGCGCGGAGCGGGGAAACTGATTACGAGCAGTACTTC. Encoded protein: CASSTARSGETDYEQYF.

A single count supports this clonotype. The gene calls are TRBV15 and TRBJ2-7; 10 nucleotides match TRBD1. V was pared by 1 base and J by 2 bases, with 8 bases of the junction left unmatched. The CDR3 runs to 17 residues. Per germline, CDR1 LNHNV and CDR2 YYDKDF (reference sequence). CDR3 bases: TGTGCCACCAGCAGAGCCTGGGACAGGGGATTCACCTACGAGCAGTACTTC. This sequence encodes CATSRAWDRGFTYEQYF.

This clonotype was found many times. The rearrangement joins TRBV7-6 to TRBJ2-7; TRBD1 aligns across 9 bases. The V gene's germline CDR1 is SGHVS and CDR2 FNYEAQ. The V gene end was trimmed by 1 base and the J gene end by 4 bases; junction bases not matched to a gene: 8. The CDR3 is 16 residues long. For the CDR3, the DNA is TGTGCCAGCAGCTTAGACCCCGGGACAGGGAAATACGAGCAGTACTTC. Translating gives CASSLDPGTGKYEQYF.

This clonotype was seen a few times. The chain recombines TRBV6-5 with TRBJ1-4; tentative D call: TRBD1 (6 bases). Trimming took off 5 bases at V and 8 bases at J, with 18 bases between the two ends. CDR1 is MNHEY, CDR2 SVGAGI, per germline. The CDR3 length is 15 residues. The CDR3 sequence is CASSHRQVSLEKLFF. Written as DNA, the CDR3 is TGTGCCAGCAGTCACCGACAGGTATCGTTGGAAAAACTGTTTTTT.

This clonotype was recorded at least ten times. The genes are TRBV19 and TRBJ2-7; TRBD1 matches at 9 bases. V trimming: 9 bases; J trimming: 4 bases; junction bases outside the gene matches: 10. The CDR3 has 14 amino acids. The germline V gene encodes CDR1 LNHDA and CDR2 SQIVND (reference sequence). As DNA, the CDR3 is TGTGCCAGCAGCGTTGGACAGGGGCCATACGAGCAGTACTTC. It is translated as CASSVGQGPYEQYF.

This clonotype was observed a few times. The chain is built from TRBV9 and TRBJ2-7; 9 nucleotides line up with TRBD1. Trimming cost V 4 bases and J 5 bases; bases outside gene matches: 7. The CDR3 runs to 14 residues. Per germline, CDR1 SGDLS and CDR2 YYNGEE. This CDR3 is CASSPTGTGNEQYF. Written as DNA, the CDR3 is TGTGCCAGCAGCCCTACCGGGACAGGGAACGAGCAGTACTTC.

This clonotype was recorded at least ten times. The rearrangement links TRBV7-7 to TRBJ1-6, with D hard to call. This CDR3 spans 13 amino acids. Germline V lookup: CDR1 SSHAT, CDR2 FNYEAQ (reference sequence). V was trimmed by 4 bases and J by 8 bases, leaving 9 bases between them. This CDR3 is CASSYDRDSPLHF. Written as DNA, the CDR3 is TGTGCCAGCAGCTACGACCGTGATTCACCCCTCCACTTT.

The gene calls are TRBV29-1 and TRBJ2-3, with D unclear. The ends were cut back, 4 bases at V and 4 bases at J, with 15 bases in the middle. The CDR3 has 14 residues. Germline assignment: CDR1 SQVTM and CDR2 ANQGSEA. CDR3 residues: CSVVSSVKADTQYF. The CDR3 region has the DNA TGCAGCGTTGTGTCCAGCGTTAAGGCAGATACGCAGTATTTT.

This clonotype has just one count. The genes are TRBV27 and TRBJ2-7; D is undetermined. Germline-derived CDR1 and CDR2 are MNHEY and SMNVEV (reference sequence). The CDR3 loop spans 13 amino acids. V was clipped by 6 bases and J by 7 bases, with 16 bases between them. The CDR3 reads CASSPSAGWEQYF. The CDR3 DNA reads TGTGCCAGCAGCCCGAGCGCTGGATGGGAGCAGTACTTC.

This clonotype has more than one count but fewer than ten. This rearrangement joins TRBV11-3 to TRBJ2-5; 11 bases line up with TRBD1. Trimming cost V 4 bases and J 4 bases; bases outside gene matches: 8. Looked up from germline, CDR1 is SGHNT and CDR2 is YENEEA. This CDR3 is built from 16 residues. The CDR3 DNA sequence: TGTGCCAGCAGCTCCCGGACAGGGGGCATTAGAGAGACCCAGTACTTC. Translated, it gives CASSSRTGGIRETQYF.

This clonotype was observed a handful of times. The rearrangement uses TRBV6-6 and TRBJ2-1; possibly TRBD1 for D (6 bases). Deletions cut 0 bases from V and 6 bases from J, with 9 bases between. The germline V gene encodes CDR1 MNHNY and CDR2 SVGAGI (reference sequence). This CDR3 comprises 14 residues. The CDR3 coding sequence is TGTGCCAGCAGTTACTCGACACAGGGCAATGAGCAGTTCTTC. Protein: CASSYSTQGNEQFF.

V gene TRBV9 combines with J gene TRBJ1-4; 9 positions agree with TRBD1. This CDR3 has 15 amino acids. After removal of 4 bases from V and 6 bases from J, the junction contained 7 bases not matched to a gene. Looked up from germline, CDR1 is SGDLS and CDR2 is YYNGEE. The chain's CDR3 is CASSIDRGNYEKLFF. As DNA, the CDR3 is TGTGCCAGCAGCATCGACAGGGGGAACTATGAAAAACTGTTTTTT.

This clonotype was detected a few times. As DNA, the CDR3 is TGTGCCACCAGTGACCTAGTGGCAGATACGCAGTATTTT. It yields the protein CATSDLVADTQYF. V gene TRBV24-1 combines with J gene TRBJ2-3; D not certain. Germline V gene data show CDR1 as KGHDR and CDR2 as SFDVKD. CDR3 size: 13 residues. The V gene lost 4 bases and the J gene lost 4 bases, with 8 bases spanning the gap.

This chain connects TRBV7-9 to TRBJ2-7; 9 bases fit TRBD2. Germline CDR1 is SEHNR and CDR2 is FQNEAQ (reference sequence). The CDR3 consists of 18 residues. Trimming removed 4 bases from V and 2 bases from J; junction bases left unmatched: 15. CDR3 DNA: TGTGCCAGCAGCTCCACCCGCCTTAGCGGGGGCGGTACCTACGAGCAGTACTTC. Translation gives CASSSTRLSGGGTYEQYF.

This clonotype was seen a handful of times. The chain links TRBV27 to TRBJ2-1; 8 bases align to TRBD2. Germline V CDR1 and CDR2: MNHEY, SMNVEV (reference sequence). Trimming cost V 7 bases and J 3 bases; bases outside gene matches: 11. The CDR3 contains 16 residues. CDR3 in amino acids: CASKRAGVLYYNEQFF. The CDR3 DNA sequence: TGTGCCAGCAAAAGAGCGGGAGTCTTATACTACAATGAGCAGTTCTTC.

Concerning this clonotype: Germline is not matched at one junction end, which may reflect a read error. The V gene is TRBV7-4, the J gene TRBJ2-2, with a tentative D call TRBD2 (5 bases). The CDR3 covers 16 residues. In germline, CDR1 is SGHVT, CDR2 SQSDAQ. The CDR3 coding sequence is TGTGCCAGCAGCCTTGTAAGTGTTTCGAACACCGGGGATCTGTTTTTT. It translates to CASSLVSVSNTGDLFF.

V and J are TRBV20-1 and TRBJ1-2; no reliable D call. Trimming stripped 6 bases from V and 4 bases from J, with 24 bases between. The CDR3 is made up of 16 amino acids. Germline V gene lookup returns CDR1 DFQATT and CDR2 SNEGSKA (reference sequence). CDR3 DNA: TGCAGTGCCCACCCGGGAGTCAGTTCTTTGCTCTATGGCTACACCTTC. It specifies CSAHPGVSSLLYGYTF.

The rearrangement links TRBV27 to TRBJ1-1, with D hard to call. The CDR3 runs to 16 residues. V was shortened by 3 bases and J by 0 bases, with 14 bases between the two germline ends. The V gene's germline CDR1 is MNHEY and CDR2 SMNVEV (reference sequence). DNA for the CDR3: TGTGCCAGCAGTTTGTATGACCGGGGTATGAACACTGAAGCTTTCTTT. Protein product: CASSLYDRGMNTEAFF.

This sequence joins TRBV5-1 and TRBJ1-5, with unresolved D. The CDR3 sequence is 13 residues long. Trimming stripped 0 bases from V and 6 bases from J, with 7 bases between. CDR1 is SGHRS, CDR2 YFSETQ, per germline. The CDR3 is CASSLVGSQPQHF. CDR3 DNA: TGCGCCAGCAGCTTGGTTGGTAGTCAGCCCCAGCATTTT.

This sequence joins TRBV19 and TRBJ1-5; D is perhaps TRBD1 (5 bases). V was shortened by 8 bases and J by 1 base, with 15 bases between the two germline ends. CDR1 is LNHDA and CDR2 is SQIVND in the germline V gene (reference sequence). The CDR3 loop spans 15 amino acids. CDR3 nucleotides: TGTGCCAGTGGACAAGGGTGGGGGAGCAATCAGCCCCAGCATTTT. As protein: CASGQGWGSNQPQHF. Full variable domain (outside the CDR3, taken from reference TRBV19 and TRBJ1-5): DGGITQSPKYLFRKEGQNVTLSCEQNLNHDAMYWYRQDPGQGLRLIYYSQIVNDFQKGDIAEGYSVSREKKESFPLTVTSAQKNPTAFYLCASGQGWGSNQPQHFGDGTRLSIL.